A single TCR beta chain is shown here with its context. The data were produced by immunoSEQ multiplex PCR, yet TCRdb's version contains in-frame clones alone and is incomplete. The sample shows over 65,000 clones, 95% to 97% of them seen only once. Germline V gene lookup returns CDR1 MDHEN and CDR2 SYDVKM. The CDR3 consists of 13 residues. V was pared by 10 bases and J by 1 base, with 14 bases between. The data originate from a study of technical replicates of blood from a handful of donors. This sequence was found in a human donor in good health. The chain has TRBV28 and TRBJ2-7, with D possibly matching TRBD1 (6 bases). The sequenced material came from T cells isolated from PBMCs. CDR3 sequence: CAIQVQGSYEQYF. DNA for the CDR3: TGTGCCATACAAGTACAGGGTTCCTACGAGCAGTACTTC.